Below are 15 T cell receptor beta chains sequenced from a single sample in a study of cytomegalovirus exposure and HLA in healthy donors. The PCR contained 60 Vbeta and 13 Jbeta primers. Some clones are missing from TCRdb's copy, which holds only in-frame ones; the method was immunoSEQ multiplex PCR. The sample yields some 90,000 clones, over 60% seen once. Sequencing was performed on PBMCs. The receptor set was obtained from a man between 35 and 55 years old in good health and CMV-seronegative.

The chain joins TRBV7-2 to TRBJ1-6; D is unresolved. The CDR3 is 16 residues long. Trimming removed 0 bases at V and 5 bases at J, with 11 bases between. CDR1 is SGHTA, CDR2 FQGNSA, per germline. The CDR3 here is CASSLAQVLHNSPLHF. In DNA, the CDR3 is TGTGCCAGCAGCTTAGCGCAAGTACTGCATAATTCACCCCTCCACTTT.

The gene calls are TRBV11-2 and TRBJ1-6; D gene unclear. This CDR3 spans 15 amino acids. V dropped 2 bases and J dropped 6 bases, with 11 bases sitting between them. Germline V gives CDR1 SGHAT, CDR2 FQNNGV. The CDR3 DNA reads as TGTGCCAGCAGCTTAAGTGTCTCGAGTAATTCACCCCTCCACTTT. Protein product: CASSLSVSSNSPLHF. The whole variable domain, remainder taken from reference TRBV11-2 and TRBJ1-6, is EAGVAQSPRYKIIEKRQSVAFWCNPISGHATLYWYQQILGQGPKLLIQFQNNGVVDDSQLPKDRFSAERLKGVDSTLKIQPAKLEDSAVYLCASSLSVSSNSPLHFGNGTRLTVT.

The chain uses TRBV6-1 and TRBJ2-7; 10 positions agree with TRBD1. The CDR3 is made up of 14 amino acids. J lost 3 bases, V lost 8 bases, and 7 bases had no gene match. The germline V gene encodes CDR1 MNHNS and CDR2 SASEGT. CDR3 sequence: CASEKTGGDYEQYF. CDR3 nucleotides: TGTGCCAGCGAGAAGACAGGGGGCGACTACGAGCAGTACTTC.

The chain couples TRBV18 to TRBJ1-1; D is perhaps TRBD1 (6 bases). Germline loops: CDR1 KGHSH, CDR2 LQKENI. The CDR3 length is 15 residues. V was clipped by 4 bases and J by 3 bases, with 15 bases between them. CDR3 nucleotide sequence: TGTGCCAGCTCACTCACACAGGGCTTGTACACTGAAGCTTTCTTT. Its translation is CASSLTQGLYTEAFF.

This sequence joins TRBV6-4 and TRBJ2-2; 14 nucleotides match TRBD2. Germline CDR1 MRHNA, CDR2 SNTAGT. CDR3 size: 15 residues. The trim removed 4 bases at V and 6 bases at J, leaving 1 base unmatched. In nucleotides, the CDR3 is TGTGCCAGCAGTGCGACTAGCGGGGGGGCCGGGGAGCTGTTTTTT. Residues: CASSATSGGAGELFF.

The chain combines TRBV4-3 with TRBJ2-3, with a possible D match to TRBD2 (5 bases). From germline, CDR1 is LGHNA and CDR2 YSLEER. The CDR3 extends over 16 amino acids. V lost 0 bases and J lost 4, with 14 bases in between. CDR3 sequence reads: CASSQDGVSGSDTQYF. The CDR3 DNA reads as TGCGCCAGCAGCCAAGATGGGGTCTCGGGGTCAGATACGCAGTATTTT.

This chain uses TRBV5-1 with TRBJ2-4, with 7 bases that match TRBD1. The germline V gene has CDR1 SGHRS and CDR2 YFSETQ. V shed 3 bases and J 2 bases; nucleotides not matched to a gene: 2. This CDR3 is 14 amino acids long. The CDR3 reads CASSSGGTKNIQYF. CDR3 coding DNA: TGCGCCAGCAGCTCAGGGGGTACCAAAAACATTCAGTACTTC. The full variable domain, with the rest looked up from reference TRBV5-1 and TRBJ2-4, is KAGVTQTPRYLIKTRGQQVTLSCSPISGHRSVSWYQQTPGQGLQFLFEYFSETQRNKGNFPGRFSGRQFSNSRSEMNVSTLELGDSALYLCASSSGGTKNIQYFGAGTRLSVL.

The chain has TRBV5-5 and TRBJ2-3; 15 bases line up with TRBD2. The CDR3 length is 16 residues. J gave up 6 bases and V 4 bases, and 6 bases lay outside the gene matches. Germline assignment: CDR1 SGHKS and CDR2 YYEKEE (reference sequence). The CDR3 DNA reads TGTGCCAGCAGCCAATCCGGGACTAGCGGGGGGGATACGCAGTATTTT. It specifies CASSQSGTSGGDTQYF.

This clone was observed a few times. The chain recombines TRBV7-9 with TRBJ1-2; D may be TRBD1 (6 bases). V lost 1 base and J 4 bases, leaving 16 bases between the germline ends. CDR1 and CDR2 (germline): SEHNR, FQNEAQ (reference sequence). The CDR3 loop spans 16 amino acids. In DNA form, the CDR3 reads TGTGCCAGCAGCTTAGGAACAGGGAGAGATGGCTATGGCTACACCTTC. Amino acids: CASSLGTGRDGYGYTF.

This clone has just one count. The chain joins TRBV6-6 to TRBJ2-7; 8 positions match TRBD1. CDR3 size: 15 residues. The germline gives CDR1 MNHNY, CDR2 SVGAGI (reference sequence). Trimming took 2 bases from V and 6 from J; bases not matched to a gene: 9. CDR3 sequence: CASSYRQGPIREQYF. As DNA, the CDR3 is TGTGCCAGCAGTTACCGACAGGGGCCCATACGCGAGCAGTACTTC.

The V and J genes are TRBV7-3 and TRBJ2-3; D is unclear. The CDR3 totals 13 residues. Trimming took off 1 base at V and 8 bases at J, with 10 bases between the two ends. Germline V gene data show CDR1 as SGHTA and CDR2 as FQGTGA. The CDR3 is CASSLIGVGTQYF. The CDR3 DNA sequence: TGTGCCAGCAGCTTAATAGGAGTTGGTACGCAGTATTTT.

This clone showed up just a few times. The chain couples TRBV14 to TRBJ2-5, with D possibly being TRBD1 (5 bases). Trimming took off 4 bases at V and 4 bases at J, with 13 bases between the two ends. This CDR3 contains 14 residues. From germline, CDR1 is SGHDN and CDR2 FVKESK. The DNA of the CDR3 is TGTGCCAGCAGCCGCAATGTGGGGCTAGAGACCCAGTACTTC. Protein product: CASSRNVGLETQYF.

The CDR3 sequence: CASSLRGGVDEQFF. CDR3 in DNA: TGTGCCAGCAGCCTCCGGGGAGGTGTCGATGAGCAGTTCTTC. The rearrangement joins TRBV11-3 to TRBJ2-1, with D perhaps matching TRBD2 (6 bases). Between the trimmed V and J ends, which lost 5 bases and 8 bases, there was a span of 16 bases. The CDR3 consists of 14 residues. Germline assignment: CDR1 SGHNT and CDR2 YENEEA. Combining the CDR3 with reference TRBV11-3 and TRBJ2-1 gives the whole variable domain EAGVVQSPRYKIIEKKQPVAFWCNPISGHNTLYWYLQNLGQGPELLIRYENEEAVDDSQLPKDRFSAERLKGVDSTLKIQPAELGDSAVYLCASSLRGGVDEQFFGPGTRLTVL.

The chain couples TRBV19 to TRBJ2-7; D may be TRBD2 (6 bases). The germline CDR1 and CDR2 sequences are LNHDA and SQIVND (reference sequence). Trimming took off 6 bases at V and 4 bases at J, with 16 bases between the two ends. The CDR3 runs to 14 residues. The CDR3 here is CASRAGTGSYEQYF. DNA for the CDR3: TGTGCCAGTAGGGCCGGGACTGGTTCATACGAGCAGTACTTC. Using reference TRBV19 and TRBJ2-7 for the parts outside the CDR3, the full variable domain is DGGITQSPKYLFRKEGQNVTLSCEQNLNHDAMYWYRQDPGQGLRLIYYSQIVNDFQKGDIAEGYSVSREKKESFPLTVTSAQKNPTAFYLCASRAGTGSYEQYFGPGTRLTVT.

The gene calls are TRBV4-3 and TRBJ1-1, with a weak D call TRBD1 (5 bases). The V end lost 0 bases, the J end lost 1 base, and 9 bases lay between the germline ends. The CDR3 runs 15 residues. Per germline, CDR1 LGHNA and CDR2 YSLEER. In DNA, the CDR3 is TGCGCCAGCAGCCAAGACGTCAGGGCGAACACTGAAGCTTTCTTT. It specifies CASSQDVRANTEAFF.